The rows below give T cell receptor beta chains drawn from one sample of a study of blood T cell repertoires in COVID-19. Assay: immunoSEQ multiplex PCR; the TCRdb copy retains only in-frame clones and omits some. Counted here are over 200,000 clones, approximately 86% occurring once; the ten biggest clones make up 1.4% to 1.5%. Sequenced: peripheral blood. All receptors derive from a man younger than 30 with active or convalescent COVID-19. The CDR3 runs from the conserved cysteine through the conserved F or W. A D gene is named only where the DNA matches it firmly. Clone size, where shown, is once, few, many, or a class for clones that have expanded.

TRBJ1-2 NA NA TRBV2 TGTGCCAGCAGTGCCCAGACAGGAGTTTATGGCTACACCTTC CASSAQTGVYGYTF
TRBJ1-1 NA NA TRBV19 TGTGCCAGTAGTATAGCCCTCCGGCCGACAGGCACTGAAGCTTTCTTT CASSIALRPTGTEAFF
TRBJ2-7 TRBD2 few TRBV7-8 TGTGCCAGCAGCTCAAAAGGTCGGCGGGAGATAGGCGAGCAGTACTTC CASSSKGRREIGEQYF
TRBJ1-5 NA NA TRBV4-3 TGCGCCAGCAGCCAAGACGCCCGGCCAGGCGCTTCTAATCAGCCCCAGCATTTT CASSQDARPGASNQPQHF
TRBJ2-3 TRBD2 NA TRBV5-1 TGCGCCAGCAGCTTGGACGGGCGGGAGAGGGTAGATACGCAGTATTTT CASSLDGRERVDTQYF
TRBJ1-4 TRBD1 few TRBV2 TGTGCCAGCAGTGGGGACAGCTTTAATGAAAAACTGTTTTTT CASSGDSFNEKLFF
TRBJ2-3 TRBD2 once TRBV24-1 TGTGCCACCAGTGGCCCTGGGGGGGTGGAGGAAGATACGCAGTATTTT CATSGPGGVEEDTQYF
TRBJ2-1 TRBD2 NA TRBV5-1 TGCGCCAGCAGCCAGGGGACTAGCGGGAGGGGAGGTGAGCAGTTCTTC CASSQGTSGRGGEQFF
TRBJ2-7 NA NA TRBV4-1 TGCGCCAGCAGCCAAGTTCACCTGAGCTTCGACGAGCAGTACTTC CASSQVHLSFDEQYF
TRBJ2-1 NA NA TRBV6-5 TGTGCCAGCAGCTGGGATCGAGGGTTTTGGTTCTTC CASSWDRGFWFF
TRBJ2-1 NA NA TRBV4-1 TGCGCCAGCAGCCAAGAAGAGGTGGCCGCCTACAATGAGCAGTTCTTC CASSQEEVAAYNEQFF
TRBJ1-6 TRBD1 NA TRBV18 TGTGCCAGCTCACCCTTGGGGTCATCCGGGACAGGGGGTTCACCCCTCCACTTT CASSPLGSSGTGGSPLHF
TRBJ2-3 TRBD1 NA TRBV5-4 TGTGCCAGCAGCTATGGGACAGGGGGCGCATTAGATACGCAGTATTTT CASSYGTGGALDTQYF
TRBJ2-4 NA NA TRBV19 TGTGCCAGTAGTGTTCCGGGACTGCCCATGTACTTC CASSVPGLPMYF
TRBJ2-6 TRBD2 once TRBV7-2 TGTGCCAGCAGCCCCAGCGGGGTGGGTGGGGCCAACGTCCTGACTTTC CASSPSGVGGANVLTF
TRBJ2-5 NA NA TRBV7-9 TGTGCCAGCAGCTTAGTAGTGGGTGGCAGGGAGACCCAGTACTTC CASSLVVGGRETQYF
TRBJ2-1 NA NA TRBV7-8 TGTGCCAGCAGCTTAGAATTGAGAGTCATCTCCTACAATGAGCAGTTCTTC CASSLELRVISYNEQFF
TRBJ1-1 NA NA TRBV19 TGTGCCAGTAGCCATCGACAGAGTTTCAACACTGAAGCTTTCTTT CASSHRQSFNTEAFF
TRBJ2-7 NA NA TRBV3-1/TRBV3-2 TGTGCCAGCGCCAGCTCAACAGGGAACTACGAGCAGTACTTC CASASSTGNYEQYF
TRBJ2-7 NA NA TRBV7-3 TGTGCCAGCAGCCCCCGAGGTCCCTCCCAGGGCTACGAGCAGTACTTC CASSPRGPSQGYEQYF
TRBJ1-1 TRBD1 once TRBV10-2 TGCGCCAGCGGTACAGGGGGCGAAGCTTTCTTT CASGTGGEAFF
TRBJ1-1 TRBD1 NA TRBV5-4 TGTGCCAGCGGAAACAGGGGAAACACTGAAGCTTTCTTT CASGNRGNTEAFF
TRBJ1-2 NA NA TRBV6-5 TGTGCCAGCAGAACTCAGGGGAATAGGGGCTACACCTTC CASRTQGNRGYTF
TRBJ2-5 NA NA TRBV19 TGTGCCAGTAGTATCAGGTCTAGCTCCGAGACCCAGTACTTC CASSIRSSSETQYF
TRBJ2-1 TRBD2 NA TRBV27 TGTGCCAGCAGTCCACTGGCCGGGAGGGGAGCCAATGAGCAGTTCTTC CASSPLAGRGANEQFF
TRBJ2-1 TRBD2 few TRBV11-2 TGTGCCAGCACCAATTTGGGCGGGAGCCGGCTAGGGCAGTTCTTC CASTNLGGSRLGQFF
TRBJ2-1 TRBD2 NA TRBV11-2 TGTGCCAGCACCGTGGGACTAGCGGGCCCCAATGAGCAGTTCTTC CASTVGLAGPNEQFF
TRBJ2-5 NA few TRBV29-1 TGCAGCGTTGACGGGTCAGAGCGGGCGACAGTCTTGGAGACCCAGTACTTC CSVDGSERATVLETQYF
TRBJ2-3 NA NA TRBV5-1 TGCGCCGTGAAAGAGTTCCCTTTCACAGATACGCAGTATTTT CAVKEFPFTDTQYF
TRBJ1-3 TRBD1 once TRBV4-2 TGTGCCAGCAGCCAGGCCGACAGGGACCCTGGAAACACCATATATTTT CASSQADRDPGNTIYF
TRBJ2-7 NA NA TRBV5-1 TGCGCCAGCAGCCCCTATCCAGCGGCCTCCTACGAGCAGTACTTC CASSPYPAASYEQYF
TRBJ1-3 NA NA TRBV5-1 TGCGCCAGCAGCCCCTCAGGGTCGGCTCTCTCTGGAAACACCATATATTTT CASSPSGSALSGNTIYF